A selection of T cell receptor beta chains follows, all from one sample in a study of post-analysis software for immune sequencing data. TCRdb redid the calling of the PCR reads with MiXCR, one entry per CDR3 protein. The sample contains around 700,000 distinct CDR3 sequences, about 60% of which appear only once. The sample taken for sequencing was blood. The source is a girl aged 2 to 10 with multiple sclerosis. CDR3s include the opening cysteine and the closing phenylalanine or tryptophan. D genes are given only for firm matches. Size is stated for part of the rows, as once, few or many counts, or as a class when the clone is expanded.

cdr3_nt | cdr3_aa | j_call | clone_size | d_call | v_call
TGTGCCAGCAGTGCCGGGTTGGCTAATGAAAAACTGTTTTTT | CASSAGLANEKLFF | TRBJ1-4 | . | . | TRBV2
TGTGCCAGCAGTGAAGGGACCGGGCCCTCCTACGAGCAGTACTTC | CASSEGTGPSYEQYF | TRBJ2-7 | . | . | TRBV6-1
TGTGCCAGCAGTTTGGGTTCGGACAGTCAGTTCTTC | CASSLGSDSQFF | TRBJ2-1 | . | . | TRBV12-3/TRBV12-4
TGTGCTAGCAGCTACAATCTACAGGGGCCCGGGGAGCTGTTTTTT | CASSYNLQGPGELFF | TRBJ2-2 | . | TRBD1 | TRBV7-7
TGTGCCATCAGTGAGTCGCCGAGGGCCGGATGGACCTACGAGCAGTACTTC | CAISESPRAGWTYEQYF | TRBJ2-7 | . | . | TRBV10-3
TGCGCCAGCAGCCAAGATCACGGCCAGAACCTCTACGAGCAGTACTTC | CASSQDHGQNLYEQYF | TRBJ2-7 | few | . | TRBV4-1
TGCGCCAGCAGCCGCTTGCGAGGGGACAATGAGCAGTTCTTC | CASSRLRGDNEQFF | TRBJ2-1 | . | . | TRBV5-1
TGTGCCAGCAGCGAACTAGCGGGGGGGAGTACAGATACGCAGTATTTT | CASSELAGGSTDTQYF | TRBJ2-3 | . | TRBD2 | TRBV6-4
TGTGCCAGCAGCCCAAGGTGGGGGGCCGAGAATGAGCAGTTCTTC | CASSPRWGAENEQFF | TRBJ2-1 | . | . | TRBV7-9
TGTGCCAGCAGCCAAGAGTCTAGCGGGGCCACGCAGTACTTC | CASSQESSGATQYF | TRBJ2-5 | . | TRBD2 | TRBV4-2
TGCGCCAGCCACGGCTCCCAAGTGGCGGGAGGTGGGGAGCAGTTCTTC | CASHGSQVAGGGEQFF | TRBJ2-1 | few | TRBD2 | TRBV5-1
TGCAGTGCCACAGGACAGGGGAGGGCCTACGAGCAGTACTTC | CSATGQGRAYEQYF | TRBJ2-7 | . | TRBD1 | TRBV20-1
TGTGCCAGCAGTTCCCCGGACAGGGGTAACACTGAAGCTTTCTTT | CASSSPDRGNTEAFF | TRBJ1-1 | . | TRBD1 | TRBV6-2/TRBV6-3
TGTGCCAGCAGTTTTTCCAGACAGGGTTGGGGAATGAACACTGAAGCTTTCTTT | CASSFSRQGWGMNTEAFF | TRBJ1-1 | . | TRBD1 | TRBV12-3/TRBV12-4
TGTGCCACCAGCAGAGACAGGGCTGATGGCTACACCTTC | CATSRDRADGYTF | TRBJ1-2 | . | . | TRBV15
TGTGCCACCAGTGAGCCAGGGACCAGCACAGATACGCAGTATTTT | CATSEPGTSTDTQYF | TRBJ2-3 | once | . | TRBV24-1
TGTGCCAGCAGTTATACGGGGGGCACTGAAGCTTTCTTT | CASSYTGGTEAFF | TRBJ1-1 | . | . | TRBV6-5
TGTGCCAGCAGCAGTAGCGGGAGGCCCTCTAATGAGCAGTTCTTC | CASSSSGRPSNEQFF | TRBJ2-1 | . | TRBD2 | TRBV28
TGTGCCAGCGGAAATATGATGGGCCCTACTGAAGCTTTCTTT | CASGNMMGPTEAFF | TRBJ1-1 | . | . | TRBV14
TGTGCCATCAGAAAGACTAGCGGGATAACCGGGACCTACGAGCAGTACTTC | CAIRKTSGITGTYEQYF | TRBJ2-7 | once | TRBD2 | TRBV10-3
TGCACCAGCAGCTTCGAAGGGGGCACTGAAGCTTTCTTT | CTSSFEGGTEAFF | TRBJ1-1 | few | . | TRBV5-1
TGTGCCAGCAGCTTTCCCTCGGGGGCCGCTAATGAAAAACTGTTTTTT | CASSFPSGAANEKLFF | TRBJ1-4 | . | . | TRBV7-2
TGCAGCGTTACCGGGACTAGTACAGACATTCAGTACTTC | CSVTGTSTDIQYF | TRBJ2-4 | few | TRBD2 | TRBV29-1
TGTGCCAGCAGCATCGGACGGAACAATGAGCAGTTCTTC | CASSIGRNNEQFF | TRBJ2-1 | . | . | TRBV7-8
TGTGCCAGGGGGGCCCGACAGGGGGCCTACGAGCAGTACTTC | CARGARQGAYEQYF | TRBJ2-7 | . | TRBD1 | TRBV6-6
TGTGCCAGCAGCCAGGGACTAGCGGGAGCGAACACCGGGGAGCTGTTTTTT | CASSQGLAGANTGELFF | TRBJ2-2 | . | TRBD2 | TRBV7-3
TGTGCCAGCAGTCCCCGGAGCGGAAGCTCCTACGAGCAGTACTTC | CASSPRSGSSYEQYF | TRBJ2-7 | . | . | TRBV12-3/TRBV12-4
TGTGTCAGCAGCCAAGCGGGCGGGACATACAATGAGCAGTTCTTC | CVSSQAGGTYNEQFF | TRBJ2-1 | . | . | TRBV4-2
TGTGCCAGCAGCGAACCAGGGGCCCATACTGAAGCTTTCTTT | CASSEPGAHTEAFF | TRBJ1-1 | . | . | TRBV4-2
TGCGCCAGCAGCGAGGGTCCTTACGAGCAGTACTTC | CASSEGPYEQYF | TRBJ2-7 | few | . | TRBV5-1
TGCAGTGCTAGAGGGGGCTATCCCCGGTCCACAGATACGCAGTATTTT | CSARGGYPRSTDTQYF | TRBJ2-3 | . | . | TRBV20-1
TGTGCCAGCAGCCCTCTAGCGGGATCCTACGAGCAGTACTTC | CASSPLAGSYEQYF | TRBJ2-7 | few | TRBD2 | TRBV7-2
TGTGCCAGCAGTTTATTCCGCGGGAGCAGTACAGATACGCAGTATTTT | CASSLFRGSSTDTQYF | TRBJ2-3 | . | TRBD2 | TRBV12-3/TRBV12-4
TGTGCCAGCAGTTTATCCAGGGTGGCCGAGACCCAGTACTTC | CASSLSRVAETQYF | TRBJ2-5 | . | . | TRBV28
TGTGCCAGCAGCTTCGGGAGGTTCCAAGAGACCCAGTACTTC | CASSFGRFQETQYF | TRBJ2-5 | . | TRBD2 | TRBV7-2
TGTGCCAGCAGTACCAAACGCCGGGCCCTTAGGGACACTGAAGCTTTCTTT | CASSTKRRALRDTEAFF | TRBJ1-1 | . | . | TRBV12-3/TRBV12-4
TGCAGTGCTAGAGATATAGGAGGGATCGGGGAGACCCAGTACTTC | CSARDIGGIGETQYF | TRBJ2-5 | . | . | TRBV20-1
TGTGCCAGCAGCTTAGGGCAGGTGGAGCAGTTCTTC | CASSLGQVEQFF | TRBJ2-1 | . | . | TRBV7-6
TGCGCCAGCAGCTTGAGGGCAGACACAGATACGCAGTATTTT | CASSLRADTDTQYF | TRBJ2-3 | . | . | TRBV5-1
TGCAGTGCTAGACACCCGGTCCGTGGCTACACCTTC | CSARHPVRGYTF | TRBJ1-2 | . | . | TRBV20-1
TGTGCCAGCAGCCCGACTTCCTCCTACGAGCAGTACTTC | CASSPTSSYEQYF | TRBJ2-7 | . | . | TRBV9
TGTGCCAGCAGCTTGAGGGGGGACTTTACAGATACGCAGTATTTT | CASSLRGDFTDTQYF | TRBJ2-3 | few | . | TRBV7-9